Following are 26 T cell receptor beta chains from one sample sequenced in a study of CD8 T cells in ankylosing spondylitis. One entry per CDR3 protein, called by TCRdb with MiXCR from the 5' RACE reads. The sample consists of some 9,700 distinct CDR3 sequences, 5% to 6.5% of them appearing once. Sequencing was performed on blood, either unsorted or a sorted T cell fraction (not recorded which). These receptors were taken from a female donor with ankylosing spondylitis or in good health (not recorded which).

This clonotype has at least ten counts. This chain's CDR3 is CASSKGNRETTQYF. The CDR3 DNA reads TGTGCCAGCAGCAAAGGGAACAGGGAGACTACCCAGTACTTC. This chain uses TRBV21-1 with TRBJ2-5; TRBD1, the D gene given by the table, was not confirmed from the DNA. TRBV21-1 is an annotated pseudogene. This CDR3 contains 14 residues.

This clonotype was observed at least ten times. This chain links TRBV9 with TRBJ2-7; D remains ambiguous. V was shortened by 6 bases and J by 0 bases, with 19 bases between the two germline ends. There are 16 residues in the CDR3. The germline gives CDR1 SGDLS, CDR2 YYNGEE. CDR3 nucleotide sequence: TGTGCCAGCACCCCCGGCGGTGGCGGAAGCTCCTACGAGCAGTACTTC. This sequence encodes CASTPGGGGSSYEQYF.

In this sample, this clonotype turned up many times. The V call is TRBV9, the J call TRBJ1-2; 9 bases map to TRBD1. The V segment lost 0 bases and the J segment 4 bases; nucleotides outside the gene matches: 22. This CDR3 spans 21 amino acids. CDR1 and CDR2 from the germline V gene are SGDLS and YYNGEE. The CDR3 here is CASSVGIRTGDYIGIGYGYTF. The CDR3 bases are TGTGCCAGCAGCGTAGGAATCCGGACAGGGGATTATATAGGGATCGGCTATGGCTACACCTTC.

This clonotype was detected only a few times. The rearrangement joins TRBV9 to TRBJ2-7, with 15 nucleotides matching TRBD2. The CDR3 length is 16 residues. Losses at the gene ends were 4 bases for V and 2 bases for J; bases not matched to a gene: 4. The germline gives CDR1 SGDLS, CDR2 YYNGEE. The CDR3 sequence: CASSPRTSGGAYEQYF. The CDR3 bases are TGTGCCAGCAGCCCCCGGACTAGCGGGGGGGCCTACGAGCAGTACTTC.

This clonotype was seen ten or more times. This CDR3 is CASSKGGGPTDTQYF. The CDR3 DNA reads TGTGCCAGCTCGAAAGGAGGCGGTCCCACAGATACGCAGTATTTT. This sequence joins TRBV9 and TRBJ2-3; D possibly corresponds to TRBD2 (5 bases). V was cut by 7 bases and J by 2 bases, with 17 bases left in between. This CDR3 is 15 amino acids long. CDR1 is SGDLS and CDR2 is YYNGEE in the germline V gene.

This clonotype was observed at least ten times. The chain joins TRBV9 to TRBJ2-1; a possible D gene is TRBD1 (5 bases). V was pared by 4 bases and J by 8 bases, with 10 bases between. The CDR3 length is 12 residues. Per the germline V gene, CDR1 is SGDLS and CDR2 is YYNGEE. The CDR3 protein is CASSSRVHEQFF. CDR3 in DNA: TGTGCCAGCAGCTCCAGGGTCCATGAGCAGTTCTTC. The full variable domain, completed using reference TRBV9 and TRBJ2-1, is DSGVTQTPKHLITATGQRVTLRCSPRSGDLSVYWYQQSLDQGLQFLIQYYNGEERAKGNILERFSAQQFPDLHSELNLSSLELGDSALYFCASSSRVHEQFFGPGTRLTVL.

The table lists this clonotype with many counts. V and J are TRBV9 and TRBJ2-7; 11 bases line up with TRBD1. Germline V gene sequence: CDR1 SGDLS, CDR2 YYNGEE. J lost 4 bases, V lost 4 bases, and 4 bases had no gene match. This CDR3 is 14 amino acids long. The CDR3 nucleotides are TGTGCCAGCAGCTTGGGACAGGGGGAATACGAGCAGTACTTC. It specifies CASSLGQGEYEQYF.

Ten or more counts support this clonotype. The rearrangement uses TRBV9 and TRBJ2-7, with no clear D. Per germline, CDR1 SGDLS and CDR2 YYNGEE. This CDR3 spans 14 amino acids. V lost 4 bases and J 4 bases, leaving 15 bases between the germline ends. DNA of the CDR3: TGTGCCAGCAGCCCCGGATCGGGCGCTTACGAGCAGTACTTC. Translated: CASSPGSGAYEQYF. The entire variable domain, with the rest obtained from reference TRBV9 and TRBJ2-7, is as follows: DSGVTQTPKHLITATGQRVTLRCSPRSGDLSVYWYQQSLDQGLQFLIQYYNGEERAKGNILERFSAQQFPDLHSELNLSSLELGDSALYFCASSPGSGAYEQYFGPGTRLTVT.

This clonotype appeared many times. The chain couples TRBV9 to TRBJ2-1; maybe TRBD2 (6 bases). In germline, CDR1 is SGDLS, CDR2 YYNGEE. The CDR3 runs 13 residues. Trimming shortened V by 4 bases and J by 6 bases, and 11 bases separated the two germline ends. The CDR3 spells CASSPRSGNEQFF. The CDR3 nucleotides read TGTGCCAGCAGCCCTCGTAGCGGCAATGAGCAGTTCTTC.

The rearrangement links TRBV9 to TRBJ1-2; unclear D gene. This CDR3 comprises 13 residues. Trimming pared 3 bases from V and 4 bases from J, leaving 10 bases between. The germline V gene encodes CDR1 SGDLS and CDR2 YYNGEE. Written as DNA, the CDR3 is TGTGCCAGCAGCGCGGTCTCTAGCTATGGCTACACCTTC. Translating gives CASSAVSSYGYTF.

Details on this clonotype: A much larger clone differs from this one at a single base, so this may be a read error. The genes are TRBV9 and TRBJ2-2; 11 bases match TRBD2. With V trimmed by 5 bases and J by 6 bases, 6 bases remained unmatched. Germline V gene lookup returns CDR1 SGDLS and CDR2 YYNGEE. The CDR3 has 15 residues. This CDR3 is CASSTGTSGAGELFF. The CDR3 DNA reads TGTGCCAGCAGTACCGGGACTAGCGGCGCCGGGGAGCTGTTTTTT.

This clonotype is classed as medium-sized. The chain couples TRBV9 to TRBJ1-2, with 7 bases lining up with TRBD1. Germline CDR1 reads SGDLS; CDR2 reads YYNGEE. V dropped 1 base and J dropped 5; count of bases not matched to a gene: 8. The CDR3 is 15 residues long. In DNA form, the CDR3 reads TGTGCCAGCAGCGTACAAGGGGGCGCAGGATATGGCTACACCTTC. Its protein is CASSVQGGAGYGYTF.

The gene calls are TRBV4-2 and TRBJ2-3, with 8 bases that match TRBD2. J was trimmed by 2 bases and V by 9 bases; bases with no gene match: 4. CDR1 and CDR2 (germline): LGHNA, YNFKEQ. This CDR3 spans 13 amino acids. CDR3: CARGAGATDTQYF. In DNA form, the CDR3 reads TGTGCCAGGGGAGCGGGGGCCACAGATACGCAGTATTTT.

This clonotype has a count of ten or more. V gene TRBV9 combines with J gene TRBJ2-1; unclear D gene. V gave up 0 bases and J gave up 4 bases, with 8 bases separating them. The CDR3 contains 14 residues. From germline, CDR1 is SGDLS and CDR2 YYNGEE. The CDR3 protein is CASSVGEWYNEQFF. DNA for the CDR3: TGTGCCAGCAGCGTAGGTGAGTGGTACAATGAGCAGTTCTTC.

This clonotype was detected many times. The genes are TRBV9 and TRBJ2-7; TRBD1 might be the D (6 bases). The V end lost 3 bases, the J end lost 2 bases, and 15 bases lay between the germline ends. The CDR3 length is 15 residues. Looked up from germline, CDR1 is SGDLS and CDR2 is YYNGEE. This chain's CDR3 is CASSATDSATYEQYF. The DNA for the CDR3 is TGTGCCAGCAGCGCGACGGACAGCGCTACCTACGAGCAGTACTTC.

By sample share, this clonotype is medium-sized. This CDR3 is CASSVEGWDEQFF. CDR3 bases: TGTGCCAGCAGCGTAGAGGGCTGGGATGAGCAGTTCTTC. The chain couples TRBV9 to TRBJ2-1; D remains unclear. V dropped 0 bases and J dropped 8 bases, with 9 bases sitting between them. The CDR3 consists of 13 residues. The germline CDR1 and CDR2 sequences are SGDLS and YYNGEE.

This clonotype is termed medium-sized. This rearrangement joins TRBV9 to TRBJ2-1, with D tentatively TRBD2 (6 bases). The CDR3 has 15 residues. Germline V gene sequence: CDR1 SGDLS, CDR2 YYNGEE. V was cut by 0 bases and J by 5 bases, with 12 bases left in between. In DNA form, the CDR3 reads TGTGCCAGCAGCGTAGGTAGCGGAACTAACAATGAGCAGTTCTTC. Amino acid sequence: CASSVGSGTNNEQFF.

This clonotype was picked up many times. The chain employs TRBV9 and TRBJ2-7; TRBD2 is a possible D gene (5 bases). The CDR3 runs to 14 residues. Trimming shortened V by 6 bases and J by 5 bases, and 18 bases separated the two germline ends. Germline CDR1 and CDR2: SGDLS and YYNGEE. The CDR3 DNA reads as TGTGCCAGCACCCCCGGTGGAACTAGTCACGAGCAGTACTTC. Residues: CASTPGGTSHEQYF. The complete variable domain, with remaining parts taken from reference TRBV9 and TRBJ2-7, reads DSGVTQTPKHLITATGQRVTLRCSPRSGDLSVYWYQQSLDQGLQFLIQYYNGEERAKGNILERFSAQQFPDLHSELNLSSLELGDSALYFCASTPGGTSHEQYFGPGTRLTVT.

The chain couples TRBV9 to TRBJ2-3; 11 positions agree with TRBD2. This CDR3 region has 17 residues. Germline loops: CDR1 SGDLS, CDR2 YYNGEE. The J segment lost 5 bases and the V segment lost 3 bases, leaving 11 bases of the junction unmatched. The CDR3, as DNA: TGTGCCAGCAGCGACAATTTAGCGGGGGGGATCAAAGATACGCAGTATTTT. This translates into CASSDNLAGGIKDTQYF.

This clonotype was counted many times. The rearrangement links TRBV9 to TRBJ2-7, with 7 bases identical to TRBD1. This CDR3 is built from 13 residues. The germline gives CDR1 SGDLS, CDR2 YYNGEE. V shed 4 bases, J shed 3 bases, and the junction held 4 bases outside the gene matches. The DNA for the CDR3 is TGTGCCAGCAGCACCGGGACAGACTACGAGCAGTACTTC. This encodes CASSTGTDYEQYF.

This clonotype has at least ten counts. The chain combines TRBV9 with TRBJ2-7; 7 bases agree with TRBD2. V was clipped by 3 bases and J by 2 bases; unmatched bases: 2. The V gene's germline CDR1 is SGDLS and CDR2 YYNGEE. This CDR3 has 13 amino acids. DNA of the CDR3: TGTGCCAGCAGCGGCGGGGGACCCTACGAGCAGTACTTC. Protein sequence: CASSGGGPYEQYF.

Judged by abundance, this clonotype is medium-sized (0.01 to 0.1%). This chain uses TRBV9 with TRBJ2-2; TRBD2 is a possible D gene (6 bases). CDR3 length: 15 residues. V was shortened by 0 bases and J by 2 bases, with 8 bases between the two germline ends. Germline V lookup: CDR1 SGDLS, CDR2 YYNGEE. The DNA of the CDR3 is TGTGCCAGCAGCGTAGCTGGACTAAACACCGGGGAGCTGTTTTTT. This encodes CASSVAGLNTGELFF.

This clonotype was picked up many times. In DNA form, the CDR3 reads TGTGCCAGCAGCCCCCCCCACGGGGCCTCGGACGAGCAGTACTTC. Its protein is CASSPPHGASDEQYF. The chain has TRBV9 and TRBJ2-7, with D perhaps given as TRBD1 or TRBD2 (5 bases each). Deletions cut 4 bases from V and 5 bases from J, with 19 bases between. Germline assignment: CDR1 SGDLS and CDR2 YYNGEE. The CDR3 has 15 amino acids. The variable domain in full, with the rest retrieved from reference TRBV9 and TRBJ2-7, is DSGVTQTPKHLITATGQRVTLRCSPRSGDLSVYWYQQSLDQGLQFLIQYYNGEERAKGNILERFSAQQFPDLHSELNLSSLELGDSALYFCASSPPHGASDEQYFGPGTRLTVT.

This clonotype was seen a few times. V gene TRBV9 combines with J gene TRBJ2-3; 8 positions match TRBD2. The CDR3 consists of 14 residues. The germline V gene encodes CDR1 SGDLS and CDR2 YYNGEE. V was pared by 0 bases and J by 6 bases, with 3 bases of the junction left unmatched. The CDR3 protein is CASSVAGGRDTQYF. The CDR3 DNA sequence: TGTGCCAGCAGCGTAGCGGGGGGGAGGGATACGCAGTATTTT.

This clonotype came up many times. The V gene is TRBV9, the J gene TRBJ2-7; D remains unclear. The germline V and J ends were trimmed by 2 bases and 2 bases, with 11 bases remaining between them. The germline CDR1 and CDR2 sequences are SGDLS and YYNGEE. The CDR3 spans 14 residues. The CDR3 DNA reads TGTGCCAGCAGCGTCACCGGGCTACCCTACGAGCAGTACTTC. Protein sequence: CASSVTGLPYEQYF.

The chain recombines TRBV9 with TRBJ1-1; TRBD1 aligns across 7 bases. CDR1 SGDLS and CDR2 YYNGEE come from the germline V gene. The CDR3 contains 13 residues. Trimming removed 6 bases from V and 2 bases from J; junction bases left unmatched: 4. CDR3 DNA sequence: TGTGCCAGCAATCAGGGGGTTAACACTGAAGCTTTCTTT. Translated: CASNQGVNTEAFF. Complete variable domain (other parts from reference TRBV9 and TRBJ1-1): DSGVTQTPKHLITATGQRVTLRCSPRSGDLSVYWYQQSLDQGLQFLIQYYNGEERAKGNILERFSAQQFPDLHSELNLSSLELGDSALYFCASNQGVNTEAFFGQGTRLTVV.